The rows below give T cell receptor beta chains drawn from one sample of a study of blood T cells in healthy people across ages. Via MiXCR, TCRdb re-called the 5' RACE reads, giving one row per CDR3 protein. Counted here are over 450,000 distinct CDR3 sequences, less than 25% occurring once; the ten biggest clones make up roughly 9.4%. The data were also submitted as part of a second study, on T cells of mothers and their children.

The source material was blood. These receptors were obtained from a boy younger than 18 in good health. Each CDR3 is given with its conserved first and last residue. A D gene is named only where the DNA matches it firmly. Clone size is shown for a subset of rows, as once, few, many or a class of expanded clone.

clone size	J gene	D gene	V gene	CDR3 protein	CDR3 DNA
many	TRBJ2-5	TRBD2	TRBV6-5	CASSYASGGAETQYF	TGTGCCAGCAGTTATGCTAGCGGGGGGGCAGAGACCCAGTACTTC
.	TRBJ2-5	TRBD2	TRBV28	CASSLRTSGSEGTQYF	TGTGCCAGCAGTCTGAGGACTAGCGGGAGTGAAGGGACCCAGTACTTC
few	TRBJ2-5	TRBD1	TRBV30	CAWRKLGQYQETQYF	TGTGCCTGGAGGAAACTGGGACAGTACCAAGAGACCCAGTACTTC
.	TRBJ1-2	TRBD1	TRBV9	CASSEQGAVGYTF	TGTGCCAGCAGTGAACAGGGGGCGGTTGGCTACACCTTC
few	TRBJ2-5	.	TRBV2	CATRGFEETQYF	TGTGCCACCCGCGGTTTCGAAGAGACCCAGTACTTC
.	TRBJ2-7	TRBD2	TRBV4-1	CASSQDGREVYEQYF	TGCGCCAGCAGCCAAGATGGGCGGGAGGTCTACGAGCAGTACTTC
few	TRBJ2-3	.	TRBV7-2	CASSLRVAGTDTQYF	TGTGCCAGCAGCTTAAGGGTAGCGGGCACAGATACGCAGTATTTT
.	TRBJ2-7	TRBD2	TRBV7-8	CASSSTIAGAYYEQYF	TGTGCCAGCAGCTCAACCATAGCGGGGGCCTACTACGAGCAGTACTTC
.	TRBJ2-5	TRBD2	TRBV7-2	CASSLWSGDPLDEQYF	TGTGCCAGCAGCTTATGGAGCGGGGACCCTTTGGATGAGCAGTACTTC
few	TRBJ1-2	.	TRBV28	CASSLEWGRGESFGYTF	TGTGCCAGCAGTCTCGAATGGGGAAGGGGGGAGTCCTTTGGCTACACCTTC
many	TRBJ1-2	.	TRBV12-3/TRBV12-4	CASSEGLGYTF	TGTGCCAGCTCGGAAGGGCTTGGCTACACCTTC
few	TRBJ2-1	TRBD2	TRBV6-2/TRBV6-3	CASSPREGPSSSFF	TGTGCCAGCAGCCCCAGGGAGGGTCCGAGCTCGTCGTTCTTC
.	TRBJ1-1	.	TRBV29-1	CSVDLWVDTEAFF	TGCAGCGTTGATTTGTGGGTGGACACTGAAGCTTTCTTT
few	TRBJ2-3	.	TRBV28	CASIREAGRTDTQYF	TGTGCCAGCATAAGGGAGGCGGGGCGCACAGATACGCAGTATTTT
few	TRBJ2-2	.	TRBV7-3	CASSRANTGELFF	TGTGCCAGCAGCCGTGCGAACACCGGGGAGCTGTTTTTT